Here is one TCR beta chain with its context. The data stem from a study of cytomegalovirus exposure and HLA in healthy donors. Trimming cost V 2 bases and J 7 bases, with 17 bases left between them. The germline gives CDR1 WSHSY, CDR2 SAAADI. This CDR3 spans 16 amino acids. 60 Vbeta and 13 Jbeta primers were used in PCR. The assay was immunoSEQ multiplex PCR, and TCRdb's table has in-frame clones only and misses some. The sample includes approximately 220,000 clones, over 75% seen only once; the top ten take approximately 1.8%. The specimen sequenced was PBMCs. The clonotype comes from a male donor in good health and CMV-seronegative. The chain couples TRBV10-2 to TRBJ2-2, with a tentative D call TRBD1 (6 bases). Written as DNA, the CDR3 is TGCGCCAGCAGTGAGGGAGGCAGGGGACGATTCGGGGAGCTGTTTTTT. Translation gives CASSEGGRGRFGELFF.